The 3 T cell receptor beta chains below come from one sample, sequenced in a study of immune heterogeneity within non-small cell lung tumors. Using 32 V and 13 J primers, multiplex PCR amplified TCR beta CDR3. TCRdb recomputed calls from the multiplex PCR reads with MiXCR, one row per CDR3 protein. The data show 9,900 or so distinct CDR3 sequences, with about 25% seen just once and roughly 27% held by the top ten. The template consisted of bulk tumor genomic DNA, with about 600 ng used per sample. Several biopsies were spaced far apart within each primary tumor and obtained as surgery took place. Samples came from untreated patients having curative surgery for newly diagnosed non-small cell lung cancer. The sample taken for sequencing was lung tumor tissue. The receptors come from a woman aged 50 to 60 with non-small cell lung cancer.

This clonotype came up many times. The chain links TRBV24-1 to TRBJ2-3, with D possibly being TRBD1 or TRBD2 (6 bases each). CDR1 is KGHDR, CDR2 SFDVKD, per germline. V lost 4 bases to trimming and J lost 3 bases, with 19 bases between them. The CDR3 contains 17 residues. CDR3 in amino acids: CATSDPGERGQTDTQYF. The CDR3 DNA sequence: TGTGCCACCAGTGACCCCGGGGAACGGGGGCAAACAGATACGCAGTATTTT.

This clonotype is deemed medium-sized. This chain connects TRBV2 to TRBJ1-1; D gene uncertain. Germline CDR1 and CDR2: SNHLY and FYNNEI. There are 13 residues in the CDR3. V lost 5 bases and J 3 bases, leaving 10 bases between the germline ends. CDR3 coding DNA: TGTGCCAGCAGTAACGACGAGGACACTGAAGCTTTCTTT. Amino acids: CASSNDEDTEAFF.

This clonotype came up many times. The V call is TRBV28, the J call TRBJ1-6, with 9 bases identical to TRBD1. J lost 6 bases, V lost 4 bases, and 7 bases had no gene match. The CDR3 runs 16 residues. Germline lookup yields CDR1 MDHEN and CDR2 SYDVKM. The CDR3: CASSYLGQGGNSPLHF. Here the CDR3 DNA reads TGTGCCAGCAGTTACCTGGGACAGGGAGGTAATTCACCCCTCCACTTT.